This T cell receptor (beta chain) was documented in a study of CD8+ T cells in alopecia areata. Study-level background: Treated patients were scored for severity by percent of scalp affected. Findings of the study overall: Lesional tissue from the scalp (especially in alopecia totalis/universalis) showed higher clonality than normal scalp. Researchers reported that TCR sharing among patients proved less clear than in mice, possibly HLA-linked. The link between baseline CD8+ expansion and response remains uncertain with one nonresponder.

Specified treatment: oral pan-JAK inhibitor, 5-10 mg twice daily. Germline-derived CDR1 and CDR2 are GTSNPN and SVGIG (reference sequence). This CDR3 has 18 amino acids. Trimming took 2 bases from V and 0 from J, leaving 20 bases between them. This clone has only a few counts. Its target is not known. Extracted from the samples, RNA was reverse transcribed into cDNA to serve as the sequencing template. Here immunoSEQ multiplex PCR was the method, and the copy in TCRdb shows in-frame clones only, minus some. Seen here are roughly 200,000 clones, 55% to 70% observed once, and the top ten hold 3.3%. This clonotype was sampled from a human donor with alopecia areata. This chain uses TRBV30 with TRBJ1-5, with a tentative D call TRBD1 (5 bases). This sample comprised CD4+ T cells sorted from blood, obtained at week 4, from a patient treated with tofacitinib. The CDR3 spells CAWSLGRDYLHSNQPQHF. CDR3 nucleotide sequence: TGTGCCTGGAGTTTAGGCAGGGACTATCTACATAGCAATCAGCCCCAGCATTTT.